What follows are 4 T cell receptor beta chains derived from one specimen sequenced in a study of cytomegalovirus exposure and HLA in healthy donors. Amplification used 60 Vbeta primers and 13 Jbeta primers. This table comes from immunoSEQ multiplex PCR, and its TCRdb copy is limited to in-frame clones, with some not included. Of over 75,000 clones listed, 67% are singletons. The sequenced sample was PBMCs. These receptors were obtained from a man in his thirties or forties in good health and CMV-seronegative.

This clone occurred a few times. The CDR3 DNA follows: TGTGCCAGCAGTGCAGAGGGGGACGGAAATCAGCCCCAGCATTTT. It yields the protein CASSAEGDGNQPQHF. The genes are TRBV6-4 and TRBJ1-5; a possible D gene is TRBD1 (6 bases). The V gene's germline CDR1 is MRHNA and CDR2 SNTAGT. V lost 4 bases and J lost 4, with 14 bases in between. The CDR3 is 15 amino acids.

This chain links TRBV4-1 with TRBJ1-3; D might be TRBD1 (5 bases). CDR1 and CDR2 (germline): MGHRA, YSYEKL. This CDR3 has 16 amino acids. V lost 1 base and J 1 base, leaving 11 bases between the germline ends. The CDR3 spells CASSQGPGLSGNTIYF. The CDR3 DNA is TGCGCCAGCAGCCAAGGCCCGGGACTGTCTGGAAACACCATATATTTT.

The genes are TRBV4-2 and TRBJ2-7, with 9 bases fitting TRBD2. The CDR3 covers 15 residues. The junction had 5 bases not matched to a gene; V was cut back by 4 bases and J by 1 base. The germline V gene encodes CDR1 LGHNA and CDR2 YNFKEQ. Here the CDR3 DNA reads TGTGCCAGCAGCCCTAGCGGGATCTCTTCCTACGAGCAGTACTTC. Its protein product is CASSPSGISSYEQYF.

The DNA for the CDR3 is TGCGCCAGCAGCCAAGTGCGGGAGGGAAACACCATATATTTT. As protein: CASSQVREGNTIYF. This rearrangement joins TRBV4-1 to TRBJ1-3, with unresolved D. This CDR3 spans 14 amino acids. Germline V gene sequence: CDR1 MGHRA, CDR2 YSYEKL. V was clipped by 1 base and J by 4 bases, with 8 bases between them.